Below, one T cell receptor beta chain is given with its context. This entry is derived from a study of blood T cell repertoires in COVID-19. Study-level background: Spain, Italy and the United States supplied samples that represented acute and convalescent COVID-19.

Assay: immunoSEQ multiplex PCR; the TCRdb copy retains only in-frame clones and omits some. The data show under 250,000 clones, with roughly 88% seen just once and roughly 19% held by the top ten. Input material: peripheral blood. This TCR came from a man between 45 and 60 years old with COVID-19, enrolled during active disease.

As DNA, the CDR3 is TGTGCCACCAGACCTAGCGGGAGTTCAGATACGCAGTATTTT. Amino acids: CATRPSGSSDTQYF. This rearrangement joins TRBV24-1 to TRBJ2-3; TRBD2 matches 10 bases. CDR3 length: 14 residues. The germline V gene encodes CDR1 KGHDR and CDR2 SFDVKD. The J segment lost 4 bases and the V segment lost 7 bases, leaving 4 bases of the junction unmatched.